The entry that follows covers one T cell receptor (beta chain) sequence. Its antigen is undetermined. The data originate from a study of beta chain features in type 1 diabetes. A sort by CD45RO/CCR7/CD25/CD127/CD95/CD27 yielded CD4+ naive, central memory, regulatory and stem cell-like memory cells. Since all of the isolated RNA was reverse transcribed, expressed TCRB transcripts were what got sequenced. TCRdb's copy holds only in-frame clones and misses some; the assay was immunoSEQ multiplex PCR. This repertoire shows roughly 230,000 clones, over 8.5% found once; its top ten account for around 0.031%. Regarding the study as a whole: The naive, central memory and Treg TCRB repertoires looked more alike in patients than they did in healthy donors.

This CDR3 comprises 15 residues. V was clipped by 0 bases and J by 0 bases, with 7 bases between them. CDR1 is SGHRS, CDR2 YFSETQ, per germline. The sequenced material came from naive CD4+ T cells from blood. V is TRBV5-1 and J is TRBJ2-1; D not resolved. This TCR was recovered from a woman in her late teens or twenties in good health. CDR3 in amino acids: CASSLESSSYNEQFF. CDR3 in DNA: TGCGCCAGCAGCTTGGAATCTAGCTCCTACAATGAGCAGTTCTTC.